The 26 T cell receptor beta chains below all came from one sample that was sequenced in a study of metastatic and nonmetastatic thyroid tumors. Ahead of thyroid surgery, no patient had received treatment of any kind. TCRdb re-called the PCR reads through MiXCR. This sample has 15,000 to 20,000 clones, with 34% found just once. Sequencing input: tumor tissue. The receptors shown here come from a male donor with papillary thyroid cancer or a benign thyroid nodule (not recorded which). Some clones in this sample may be carry-over from other donors' samples.

This clone was counted ten times or more. This could be a read error, since a much larger clone is one nucleotide away. V and J are TRBV6-5 and TRBJ1-2; D unresolved. In germline, CDR1 is MNHEY, CDR2 SVGAGI. The CDR3 spans 16 residues. CDR3 sequence (DNA): TGTGCCAGCAATTACTCGAAGGCCCAGCGGACCGGGGGCTACACCTTC. This sequence encodes CASNYSKAQRTGGYTF.

This clone was observed a handful of times. The rearrangement links TRBV19 to TRBJ2-3; no clear D. The CDR3 is 15 amino acids. V was shortened by 5 bases and J by 0 bases, with 12 bases between the two germline ends. From germline, CDR1 is LNHDA and CDR2 SQIVND (reference sequence). DNA for the CDR3: TGTGCCAGTAGTTTTAGCTCGCTTAGCACAGATACGCAGTATTTT. Protein product: CASSFSSLSTDTQYF.

V gene TRBV19 combines with J gene TRBJ1-2; unclear D gene. There are 12 residues in the CDR3. Germline V gene lookup returns CDR1 LNHDA and CDR2 SQIVND (reference sequence). V lost 3 bases to trimming and J lost 3 bases, with 5 bases between them. CDR3 loop: CASSMVDYGYTF. In nucleotides, the CDR3 is TGTGCCAGTAGTATGGTGGACTATGGCTACACCTTC.

The chain couples TRBV10-2 to TRBJ2-5; possible D gene TRBD2, 5 bases. CDR3 size: 16 residues. CDR1 WSHSY and CDR2 SAAADI come from the germline V gene. V was cut by 6 bases and J by 5 bases, with 22 bases left in between. This chain's CDR3 is CASSCPGPISGETQYF. CDR3 in DNA: TGCGCCAGCAGCTGCCCCGGACCAATTTCGGGGGAGACCCAGTACTTC.

V usage is TRBV5-4 and J usage is TRBJ2-3; possible D gene TRBD2, 5 bases. Germline lookup yields CDR1 SGHNT and CDR2 YYREEE (reference sequence). V was shortened by 0 bases and J by 2 bases, with 13 bases between the two germline ends. The CDR3 consists of 16 residues. CDR3 in DNA: TGTGCCAGCAGCTTGGGGGTAGCGCCGATCACAGATACGCAGTATTTT. Translation gives CASSLGVAPITDTQYF.

This clone occurred many times. The V gene is TRBV2, the J gene TRBJ1-5, with unresolved D. Germline assignment: CDR1 SNHLY and CDR2 FYNNEI. The CDR3 covers 13 residues. V dropped 2 bases and J dropped 2 bases, with 4 bases sitting between them. The CDR3 loop reads CASSEIGNQPQHF. DNA for the CDR3: TGTGCCAGCAGTGAAATTGGCAATCAGCCCCAGCATTTT. Together with reference TRBV2 and TRBJ1-5, the CDR3 gives the full variable domain: EPEVTQTPSHQVTQMGQEVILRCVPISNHLYFYWYRQILGQKVEFLVSFYNNEISEKSEIFDDQFSVERPDGSNFTLKIRSTKLEDSAMYFCASSEIGNQPQHFGDGTRLSIL.

By share of the sample, this clone is medium-sized (0.01 to 0.1%). This chain connects TRBV6-5 to TRBJ1-2; TRBD1 is a possible D gene (6 bases). The CDR3 has 17 amino acids. Per germline, CDR1 MNHEY and CDR2 SVGAGI. V lost 0 bases and J lost 8, with 22 bases in between. CDR3 nucleotide sequence: TGTGCCAGCAGTTACTCCCATACTGCGGGGGCCGTAAAGGGCTACACCTTC. It codes for CASSYSHTAGAVKGYTF.

For this clone: A read error may account for a junction end that differs from germline. The rearrangement joins TRBV28 to TRBJ2-7; tentative D call: TRBD2 (5 bases). The CDR3 extends over 17 amino acids. Per the germline V gene, CDR1 is MDHEN and CDR2 is SYDVKM. The CDR3 here is CASSFWGSAASDYDQYF. In nucleotides, the CDR3 is TGTGCCAGCAGTTTTTGGGGTTCGGCGGCCTCCGACTACGATCAGTACTTC.

This clone has more than one count but fewer than ten. The chain carries TRBV6-2 or TRBV6-3 and TRBJ2-1; 9 nucleotides align to TRBD1. The CDR3 extends over 16 amino acids. Germline loops: CDR1 MNHEY, CDR2 SVGEGT. The J segment lost 5 bases and the V segment lost 4 bases, leaving 9 bases of the junction unmatched. CDR3 in amino acids: CASSFLRDRVNNEQFF. CDR3 DNA: TGTGCCAGCAGTTTCCTCCGGGACAGGGTCAACAATGAGCAGTTCTTC.

This clone is medium-sized (0.01 to 0.1%) in the sample. The gene calls are TRBV18 and TRBJ2-3, with no clear D. Trimming pared 10 bases from V and 1 base from J, leaving 18 bases between. CDR1 and CDR2 from the germline V gene are KGHSH and LQKENI. The CDR3 covers 15 residues. CDR3 nucleotide sequence: TGTGCCACCCGAGGACGGGCCGCGGGCACAGATACGCAGTATTTT. As protein: CATRGRAAGTDTQYF.

This clone was seen repeatedly, ten times or more. The chain combines TRBV30 with TRBJ1-2, with D unclear. Trimming shortened V by 0 bases and J by 11 bases, and 13 bases separated the two germline ends. Germline assignment: CDR1 GTSNPN and CDR2 SVGIG (reference sequence). CDR3 length: 12 residues. The DNA for the CDR3 is TGTGCCTGGAGTGTACGTTACAGTGTTTACACCTTC. It specifies CAWSVRYSVYTF. The full variable domain, completed using reference TRBV30 and TRBJ1-2, is SQTIHQWPATLVQPVGSPLSLECTVEGTSNPNLYWYRQAAGRGLQLLFYSVGIGQISSEVPQNLSASRPQDRQFILSSKKLLLSDSGFYLCAWSVRYSVYTFGSGTRLTVV.

In the case of this clone: The final CDR3 position lacks the conserved phenylalanine or tryptophan, pointing to a likely read error. The chain is built from TRBV28 and TRBJ1-6; D unclear. V was cut by 7 bases and J by 14 bases, with 21 bases left in between. Germline V gives CDR1 MDHEN, CDR2 SYDVKM. This CDR3 has 14 residues. The CDR3 DNA reads TGTGCCAGCAACTCGGGGTGGCTTGTTCGGTCCCTCCACCTT. Its protein is CASNSGWLVRSLHL.

Note on this clone: An end of the junction does not agree with germline; a read error may underlie this. The V gene is TRBV27, the J gene TRBJ2-7; possibly TRBD1 for D (6 bases). The CDR3 extends over 13 amino acids. Germline V gene lookup returns CDR1 MNHEY and CDR2 SMNVEV (reference sequence). CDR3 DNA: TGTGACAGCAATTTCAAGGGGGATCACGAGCAGTACTTC. Protein product: CDSNFKGDHEQYF.

J is TRBJ2-7 and V is TRBV3-1, with 9 bases matching TRBD2. The V gene's germline CDR1 is LGHDT and CDR2 YNNKEL (reference sequence). The CDR3 runs to 14 residues. Trimming took 1 base from V and 4 from J; bases not matched to a gene: 2. CDR3 sequence reads: CASSQGTSEYEQYF. As DNA, the CDR3 is TGTGCCAGCAGCCAAGGGACTAGCGAATACGAGCAGTACTTC.

This clone occurred many times. The genes are TRBV4-2 and TRBJ2-1; TRBD2 is a possible D gene (6 bases). Germline V gene sequence: CDR1 LGHNA, CDR2 YNFKEQ. There are 16 residues in the CDR3. The V gene lost 4 bases and the J gene lost 7 bases, with 20 bases spanning the gap. The CDR3 is CASSRASGSSGNEQFF. CDR3 nucleotide sequence: TGTGCCAGCAGCCGAGCGTCCGGGAGCTCGGGGAATGAGCAGTTCTTC.

The rearrangement links TRBV5-6 to TRBJ2-7; the D is unclear. The germline V and J ends were trimmed by 1 base and 7 bases, with 6 bases remaining between them. The CDR3 length is 11 residues. Germline CDR1 SGHDT, CDR2 YYEEEE. CDR3 nucleotide sequence: TGTGCCAGCAGCTTGTTAACGGAGCAGTACTTC. This translates into CASSLLTEQYF.

DNA for the CDR3: TGTGCCAGCAGCCCGGGACTAGCGGGGGAAGATACGCAGTATTTT. Translation gives CASSPGLAGEDTQYF. The J gene is TRBJ2-3, the V gene TRBV6-1; 14 positions agree with TRBD2. Germline V gives CDR1 MNHNS, CDR2 SASEGT. The CDR3 consists of 15 residues. The ends lost 6 bases at V and 5 bases at J; junction bases unmatched: 4.

The chain is built from TRBV5-5 and TRBJ2-7; D possibly corresponds to TRBD2 (5 bases). Germline V gives CDR1 SGHKS, CDR2 YYEKEE (reference sequence). The CDR3 totals 12 residues. The CDR3 spells CASTSQAGEQYF. DNA for the CDR3: TGTGCATCTACGTCGCAGGCGGGCGAGCAGTACTTC.

This clone has ten or more counts. The chain joins TRBV20-1 to TRBJ2-2; 10 bases align to TRBD2. Germline CDR1 is DFQATT and CDR2 is SNEGSKA (reference sequence). V gave up 3 bases and J gave up 5 bases; unmatched junction bases: 3. CDR3 length equals 14 residues. The CDR3 sequence is CSARLAGETGELFF. The CDR3 DNA reads TGCAGTGCTAGGCTAGCGGGAGAGACCGGGGAGCTGTTTTTT.

In its sample, this clone is medium-sized. The rearrangement links TRBV10-3 to TRBJ2-1, with TRBD2 identical over 14 bases. The germline CDR1 and CDR2 sequences are ENHRY and SYGVKD. With 0 bases clipped from V and 10 bases from J, the junction kept 8 bases outside the gene matches. This CDR3 has 17 amino acids. CDR3 region: CAISESPGLAGEGEQFF. CDR3 DNA: TGTGCCATCAGTGAGTCACCGGGACTAGCGGGAGAGGGGGAGCAGTTCTTC.

By share of the sample, this clone is medium-sized. Other nucleotide sequences from this sample produce the same CDR3. V gene TRBV10-3 combines with J gene TRBJ2-7, with 9 bases lining up with TRBD1. Germline V gene data show CDR1 as ENHRY and CDR2 as SYGVKD. The CDR3 length is 16 residues. J was trimmed by 5 bases and V by 0 bases; bases with no gene match: 8. CDR3 in DNA: TGTGCCATCAGTGAGTCCCTCCGGACAGGGGCCCACGAGCAGTACTTC. This codes for CAISESLRTGAHEQYF.

This clone occurred many times. This chain connects TRBV9 to TRBJ2-1; 7 bases fit TRBD2. Germline trimming cut 3 bases from V and 3 bases from J; bases unmatched to any gene: 6. Germline assignment: CDR1 SGDLS and CDR2 YYNGEE. The CDR3 consists of 15 residues. The CDR3 region has the DNA TGTGCCAGCAGCGCTAGCGGAAACCGCTACAATGAGCAGTTCTTC. Its protein is CASSASGNRYNEQFF.

By sample fraction, this clone is medium-sized. CDR3 loop: CASSPPDRNLYEQYF. The CDR3 DNA follows: TGTGCCAGTAGTCCCCCGGACCGCAACCTCTACGAGCAGTACTTC. This sequence joins TRBV19 and TRBJ2-7; D ambiguous. With 5 bases removed from V and 3 bases from J, the gap between germline ends came to 17 bases. The germline V gene has CDR1 LNHDA and CDR2 SQIVND (reference sequence). CDR3 length: 15 amino acids.

This clone was recorded at least ten times. V gene TRBV30 combines with J gene TRBJ1-3; D not resolved. Per the germline V gene, CDR1 is GTSNPN and CDR2 is SVGIG (reference sequence). With 3 bases removed from V and 0 bases from J, the gap between germline ends came to 12 bases. CDR3 size: 15 residues. The CDR3 coding sequence is TGTGCCTGGAGAAAAGGCCTCTTCTCTGGAAACACCATATATTTT. It is translated as CAWRKGLFSGNTIYF.

By frequency in the sample, this clone is medium-sized (0.01 to 0.1%). The chain couples TRBV28 to TRBJ2-2, with a weak D call TRBD1 (7 bases). V was pared by 7 bases and J by 4 bases, with 13 bases between. The CDR3 is 14 residues long. The germline V gene encodes CDR1 MDHEN and CDR2 SYDVKM. The CDR3 DNA sequence: TGTGCCAGCACTGACAGGGAGGTCACCGGGGAGCTGTTTTTT. It translates to CASTDREVTGELFF.

About this clone: A much larger clone lies a single base off, so this may be a read error. The genes are TRBV19 and TRBJ2-7; D is ambiguous. The length of the CDR3 is 12 residues. Germline assignment: CDR1 LNHDA and CDR2 SQIVND (reference sequence). This CDR3 is CAGSIPQREQYF. For the CDR3, the DNA is TGTGCCGGTAGTATCCCCCAGCGAGAGCAGTACTTC. Using reference TRBV19 and TRBJ2-7 for the parts outside the CDR3, the full variable domain is DGGITQSPKYLFRKEGQNVTLSCEQNLNHDAMYWYRQDPGQGLRLIYYSQIVNDFQKGDIAEGYSVSREKKESFPLTVTSAQKNPTAFYLCAGSIPQREQYFGPGTRLTVT.